The 9 T cell receptor beta chains given below trace back to one sample, sequenced in a study of blood T cell repertoires in COVID-19. The table came from immunoSEQ multiplex PCR; TCRdb's copy has only in-frame clones and leaves some out. The top ten hold about 2.5% of the sample, which has under 150,000 clones, around nine tenths seen once. The sample comprised PBMCs or T cells enriched from blood (not recorded which). The receptor set was obtained from a woman aged 45-60 years who had recovered from COVID-19.

The chain links TRBV5-4 to TRBJ2-3; TRBD2 agrees at 8 bases. The germline V gene has CDR1 SGHNT and CDR2 YYREEE (reference sequence). With V trimmed by 3 bases and J by 0 bases, 6 bases remained unmatched. The CDR3 sequence is 16 residues long. Here the CDR3 reads CASSSGGGLSTDTQYF. For the CDR3, the DNA is TGTGCCAGCAGCTCCGGGGGGGGCCTCAGCACAGATACGCAGTATTTT.

This clone was detected only a few times. The chain uses TRBV4-1 and TRBJ2-3; 16 positions agree with TRBD2. The CDR3 spans 21 residues. V lost 2 bases to trimming and J lost 4 bases; unmatched junction nucleotides: 15. Germline-derived CDR1 and CDR2 are MGHRA and YSYEKL. As DNA, the CDR3 is TGCGCCAGCAGCCAATTCCCTCCGGGACTAGCGGGGGGGCGGTTTTCAGATACGCAGTATTTT. Translation gives CASSQFPPGLAGGRFSDTQYF.

This clone was counted a few times. The chain employs TRBV6-5 and TRBJ1-5, with 9 bases that match TRBD1. This CDR3 spans 14 amino acids. V shed 6 bases and J 6 bases; nucleotides not matched to a gene: 6. CDR1 MNHEY and CDR2 SVGAGI come from the germline V gene. The CDR3 loop is CASRVQGASQPQHF. CDR3 bases: TGTGCCAGCAGGGTACAGGGGGCTAGTCAGCCCCAGCATTTT.

This clone was observed once. The chain is built from TRBV9 and TRBJ2-5; 11 bases fit TRBD2. CDR1 and CDR2 (germline): SGDLS, YYNGEE. The CDR3 loop spans 14 amino acids. V lost 2 bases and J lost 3; bases outside the gene matches: 0. The CDR3: CASSVSGGEETQYF. The DNA for the CDR3 is TGTGCCAGCAGCGTTAGCGGGGGGGAAGAGACCCAGTACTTC.

This chain uses TRBV27 with TRBJ2-4, with D maybe TRBD1 (6 bases). Trimming pared 4 bases from V and 0 bases from J, leaving 7 bases between. Germline CDR1 MNHEY, CDR2 SMNVEV (reference sequence). The length of the CDR3 is 14 residues. CDR3 bases: TGTGCCAGCAGTTGGACAGCAGCCAAAAACATTCAGTACTTC. This codes for CASSWTAAKNIQYF.

The rearrangement joins TRBV11-2 to TRBJ2-7; TRBD1 might be the D (6 bases). V gave up 2 bases and J gave up 0 bases, with 11 bases separating them. Germline V gene sequence: CDR1 SGHAT, CDR2 FQNNGV. The CDR3 has 15 residues. The CDR3 here is CASSLIQGTSYEQYF. Written as DNA, the CDR3 is TGTGCCAGCAGCTTAATCCAGGGGACCTCCTACGAGCAGTACTTC.

This sequence joins TRBV3-1 (or the pseudogene TRBV3-2) and TRBJ1-4; a weak D match, TRBD1 (5 bases). The V gene's germline CDR1 is LGHDT and CDR2 YNNKEL (reference sequence). Trimming left V 0 bases short and J 4 bases short, with 18 bases between. The CDR3 extends over 18 amino acids. The CDR3 reads CASSQETLGEAFNEKLFF. DNA of the CDR3: TGTGCCAGCAGCCAAGAAACTTTGGGGGAGGCCTTTAATGAAAAACTGTTTTTT.

The chain combines TRBV12-3 or TRBV12-4 with TRBJ1-2, with 9 bases identical to TRBD1. With 5 bases clipped from V and 8 bases from J, the junction kept 6 bases outside the gene matches. The CDR3 sequence is 13 residues long. The CDR3 region is CASSPGTGNGYTF. The CDR3 DNA sequence: TGTGCCAGCAGTCCCGGGACAGGGAACGGCTACACCTTC.

The chain employs TRBV6-5 and TRBJ2-7; possible D gene TRBD2, 7 bases. Germline-derived CDR1 and CDR2 are MNHEY and SVGAGI. V was pared by 6 bases and J by 2 bases, with 11 bases between. The CDR3 has 13 residues. CDR3 protein: CASRGAGAYEQYF. In nucleotides, the CDR3 is TGTGCCAGCAGGGGGGCGGGGGCCTACGAGCAGTACTTC.